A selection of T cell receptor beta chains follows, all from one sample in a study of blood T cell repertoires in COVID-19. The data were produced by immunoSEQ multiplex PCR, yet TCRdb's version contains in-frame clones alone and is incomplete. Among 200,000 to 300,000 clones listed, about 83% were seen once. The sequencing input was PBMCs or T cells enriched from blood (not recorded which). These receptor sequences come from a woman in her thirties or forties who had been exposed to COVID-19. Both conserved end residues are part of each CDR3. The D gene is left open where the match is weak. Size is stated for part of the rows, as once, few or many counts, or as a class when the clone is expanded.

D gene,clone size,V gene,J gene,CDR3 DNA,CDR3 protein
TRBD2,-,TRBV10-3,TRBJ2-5,TGTGCCATCAGTGGGACTAGCGGGGTCGGAGAGACCCAGTACTTC,CAISGTSGVGETQYF
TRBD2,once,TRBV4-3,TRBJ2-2,TGCGCCAGCAGCCAAGTACTAGCGGCGCTCGGGGAGCTGTTTTTT,CASSQVLAALGELFF
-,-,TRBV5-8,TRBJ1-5,TGTGCCAGCAGCCCTCGACAGGCTCGCCAGCATTTT,CASSPRQARQHF
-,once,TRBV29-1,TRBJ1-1,TGCAGCGTTGGTTTCAGGGTTGACACTGAAGCTTTCTTT,CSVGFRVDTEAFF
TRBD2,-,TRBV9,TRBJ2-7,TGTGCCAGCAGCGTAGTTCCAGCGGGGGTCTACGAGCAGTACTTC,CASSVVPAGVYEQYF
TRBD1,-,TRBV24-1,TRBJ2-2,TGTGCCACCAGTGATCCCGGGACAGGGGGTGAGGTCGGGGAGCTGTTTTTT,CATSDPGTGGEVGELFF
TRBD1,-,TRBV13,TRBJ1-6,TGTGCCAGCAGCCGCGACAGGGGGCAATCACCCCTCCACTTT,CASSRDRGQSPLHF
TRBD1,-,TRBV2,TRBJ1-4,TGTGCCAGCAGTCGAGCCCGGACAGGGGGTATCGCTTCAACTAATGAAAAACTGTTTTTT,CASSRARTGGIASTNEKLFF
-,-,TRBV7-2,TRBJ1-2,TGTGCCGGTAGCCCGGACAGTAACTATGGCTACACCTTC,CAGSPDSNYGYTF
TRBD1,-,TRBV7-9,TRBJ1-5,TGTGCCAGCAGCCAGACAGGGGGAGGTCAGCCCCAGCATTTT,CASSQTGGGQPQHF
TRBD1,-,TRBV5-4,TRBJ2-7,TGTGCCAGCAGCCTAGACAGGGGAGGCGAGCAGTACTTC,CASSLDRGGEQYF